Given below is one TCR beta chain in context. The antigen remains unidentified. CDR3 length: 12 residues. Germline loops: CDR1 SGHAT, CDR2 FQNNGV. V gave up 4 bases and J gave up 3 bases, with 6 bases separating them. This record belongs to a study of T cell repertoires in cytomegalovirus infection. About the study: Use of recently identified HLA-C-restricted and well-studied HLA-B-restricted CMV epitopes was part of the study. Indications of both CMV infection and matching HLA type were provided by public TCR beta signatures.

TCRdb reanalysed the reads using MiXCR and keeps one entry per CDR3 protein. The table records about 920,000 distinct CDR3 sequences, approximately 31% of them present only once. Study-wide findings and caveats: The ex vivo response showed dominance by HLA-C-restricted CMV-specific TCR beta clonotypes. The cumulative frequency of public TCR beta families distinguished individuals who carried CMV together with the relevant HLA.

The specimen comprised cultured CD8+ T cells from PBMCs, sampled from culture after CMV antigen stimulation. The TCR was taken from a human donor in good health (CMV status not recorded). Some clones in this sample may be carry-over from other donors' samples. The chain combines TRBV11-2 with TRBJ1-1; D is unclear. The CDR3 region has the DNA TGTGCCAGCAGCTCGACGGACACTGAAGCTTTCTTT. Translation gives CASSSTDTEAFF.